This TCR beta chain was documented in a study of T cell responses to AZD1222 COVID-19 vaccine. The wider study: Second-dose intervals near 4 or 12 weeks were combined.

Assay used: immunoSEQ multiplex PCR; TCRdb lists only in-frame clones, some missing. The sample shows 120,000 to 150,000 clones, 88% of them seen only once. In the case of this clone: Antigen unknown.

Study-level results: Sampling that yielded the repertoires occurred only after the peak T cell response.

The CDR3 consists of 15 residues. CDR1 is SGDLS, CDR2 YYNGEE, per germline. The V and J ends lost 0 bases and 8 bases, in that order; junction bases with no gene match: 5. The source material was peripheral blood, sampled on day 0 of AZD1222 vaccination. This receptor was taken from an adult in good health. This chain joins TRBV9 and TRBJ2-1; 10 nucleotides line up with TRBD1. DNA of the CDR3: TGTGCCAGCAGCGTAGCGGGACAGGGGTTGCATGAGCAGTTCTTC. Translated: CASSVAGQGLHEQFF.